The TCR beta chain under discussion was sequenced for a study of cytomegalovirus exposure and HLA in healthy donors. Findings and limits, study-wide: TCR beta sequences reportedly predicted most subjects' HLA-A and HLA-B alleles accurately.

The study ran its PCR with 60 Vbeta and 13 Jbeta primers. Repertoires were generated with immunoSEQ multiplex PCR, while TCRdb's copy carries only in-frame clones and drops some. The sample yields about 61,000 clones, roughly 90% seen once. Details on this clone: Its target is unknown.

The CDR3 contains 10 residues. V shed 6 bases and J shed 7 bases, with 7 bases lying between them. Germline CDR1 reads DFQATT; CDR2 reads SNEGSKA (reference sequence). Material for sequencing was PBMCs. The receptor was isolated from a man aged 25-45 years in good health and CMV-seropositive. V gene TRBV20-1 combines with J gene TRBJ1-5; D is undetermined. The CDR3 DNA reads TGCAGTGCCGCGCTCCAGCCCCAGCATTTT. It codes for CSAALQPQHF.